The rows below give T cell receptor beta chains drawn from one sample of a study of cytotoxic CD8 clonotypes in ibrutinib-treated CLL. TCRdb keeps only in-frame clones here, not all; method: immunoSEQ multiplex PCR. The repertoire holds around 160,000 clones, with over 65% as singletons. Sequencing was performed on PBMCs, taken after 12 months of ibrutinib treatment. The receptors here all came from a human donor with chronic lymphocytic leukemia. Both conserved end residues are part of each CDR3. A D gene is named only where the DNA matches it firmly. Part of the rows lack a size; the others show once, few, many or a class for expanded clones.

j_call | clone_size | v_call | d_call | cdr3_nt | cdr3_aa
TRBJ2-2 | - | TRBV5-1 | - | TGCGCCAGCAGCTTTAATGAGGCCGGGGAGCTGTTTTTT | CASSFNEAGELFF
TRBJ1-2 | - | TRBV6-5 | - | TGTGCCAGCAGTTACGGGGGGAACTATGGCTACACCTTC | CASSYGGNYGYTF
TRBJ2-6 | - | TRBV7-2 | - | TGTGCCAGCAGCTTTGTACTCCTCTCTGGGGCCAACGTCCTGACTTTC | CASSFVLLSGANVLTF
TRBJ2-3 | once | TRBV5-4 | - | TGTGCCAGCAGCTTAGGGGGTACGGGGATGGGAGATACGCAGTATTTT | CASSLGGTGMGDTQYF
TRBJ2-2 | - | TRBV4-2 | - | TGTGCCAGCAGCCAAGGAGGTCGCGTCGGGGAGCTGTTTTTT | CASSQGGRVGELFF
TRBJ1-1 | - | TRBV19 | - | TGTGCCAGTAGTATGACGGGGGCAATGGCTGAAGCTTTCTTT | CASSMTGAMAEAFF
TRBJ1-6 | - | TRBV7-2 | TRBD1 | TGTGCCAGCAGCTTAGCTTCGACAGGGGCCTACTATAATTCACCCCTCCACTTT | CASSLASTGAYYNSPLHF
TRBJ2-7 | once | TRBV6-6 | TRBD1 | TGTGCCAGCAGCTCTCAGGGGGCGCTCTACGAGCAGTACTTC | CASSSQGALYEQYF
TRBJ2-1 | - | TRBV5-4 | - | TGTGCCAGCAGTCGACCCGGGAGCAATGAGCAGTTCTTC | CASSRPGSNEQFF
TRBJ1-2 | - | TRBV4-3 | - | TGCGCCAGCAGCCAAGATCAATATGGTGGCTATGGCTACACCTTC | CASSQDQYGGYGYTF
TRBJ2-3 | - | TRBV5-1 | TRBD2 | TGCGCCAGCAGCTTGGGAATCGGGGGGAGTCGGGCAGATACGCAGTATTTT | CASSLGIGGSRADTQYF
TRBJ2-6 | few | TRBV7-8 | - | TGTGCCAGCGGTGCATCAGGTGGTGGCAACGTCCTGACTTTC | CASGASGGGNVLTF
TRBJ1-2 | - | TRBV10-3 | - | TGTGCCATCAGTGAGTCACGGGTTAACTATGGCTACACCTTC | CAISESRVNYGYTF
TRBJ2-2 | - | TRBV10-3 | - | TGTGCCATCAGTGAGTCTCGGACCTCCATCGGTGAGCTGTTTTTT | CAISESRTSIGELFF
TRBJ2-1 | - | TRBV6-1 | - | TGTGCCAGCAGTGAAGGAGGCGGGGTAGGAGGGGGGGAGCAGTTCTTC | CASSEGGGVGGGEQFF
TRBJ1-1 | - | TRBV5-6 | - | TGTGCCAGCAGCGGCCCGGGCGAGAACACTGAAGCTTTCTTT | CASSGPGENTEAFF
TRBJ1-1 | - | TRBV6-6 | - | TGTGCCAGCAGTCCATTGGACAAGAACACTGAAGCTTTCTTT | CASSPLDKNTEAFF
TRBJ2-7 | - | TRBV28 | - | TGTGCCAGCCTTGCAGGGTTTGGACGGTACGAGCAGTACTTC | CASLAGFGRYEQYF
TRBJ1-5 | - | TRBV4-2 | - | TGTGCCAGCAGCCAAGCCGGCGCTGAGGCACAGCCCCAGCATTTT | CASSQAGAEAQPQHF
TRBJ2-7 | - | TRBV2 | TRBD2 | TGTGCCATCTCCACTAGCGGGGGCTCCTACGAGCAGTACTTC | CAISTSGGSYEQYF
TRBJ1-4 | - | TRBV4-2 | - | TGTGCCAGCAGCCAAGAAACGGACTTCTTAATGGGAAAACTGTTTTTT | CASSQETDFLMGKLFF
TRBJ1-1 | - | TRBV7-2 | - | TGTGCCAGCAGCTTCCCCCGTTTCCGGGACTTCTGGATATCCACTGAAGCTTTCTTT | CASSFPRFRDFWISTEAFF
TRBJ1-3 | - | TRBV7-2 | TRBD1 | TGTGCCAGCAGCTTAGGAGTATTGGGGGACAGACACTCTGGAAACACCATATATTTT | CASSLGVLGDRHSGNTIYF
TRBJ1-3 | - | TRBV15 | - | TGTGCCACCAGCAGAGATCTAGAGGGTTCTGGAAACACCATATATTTT | CATSRDLEGSGNTIYF
TRBJ2-7 | - | TRBV29-1 | - | TGCAGCGTTGAGAGCGGTATCGCCTACGAGCAGTACTTC | CSVESGIAYEQYF
TRBJ2-7 | - | TRBV5-6 | - | TGTGCCAGCAGCCGTAACTGGGGCGGGGAGCAGTACTTC | CASSRNWGGEQYF
TRBJ1-5 | - | TRBV7-7 | TRBD1 | TGTGCTAGCAGCTTAGCTTCCGGGACAGGCACCAATCAGCCCCAGCATTTT | CASSLASGTGTNQPQHF
TRBJ1-4 | - | TRBV6-5 | - | TGTGCCAGCAGTCGGACAGCGATAGATGAAAAACTGTTTTTT | CASSRTAIDEKLFF
TRBJ1-2 | - | TRBV5-1 | TRBD1 | TGCGCCAGCAGCGGAGGGACAGGGGTGACTCCTAACTATGGCTACACCTTC | CASSGGTGVTPNYGYTF
TRBJ1-6 | - | TRBV6-5 | - | TGTGCCAGCAGTTACTCCTACATGGCGGATTCACCCCTCCACTTT | CASSYSYMADSPLHF
TRBJ2-7 | - | TRBV7-3 | TRBD2 | TGTGCCAGCAGCTTAGGTCTCCCGGGAGGGCCGAGACCCTACGAGCAGTACTTC | CASSLGLPGGPRPYEQYF
TRBJ2-7 | - | TRBV4-3 | - | TGCGCCAGCAGCCAACAAATCGACACTTACGAGCAGTACTTC | CASSQQIDTYEQYF
TRBJ2-3 | once | TRBV5-1 | - | TGCGCCAGCAGCGTTAGCACAGATACGCAGTATTTT | CASSVSTDTQYF
TRBJ2-5 | - | TRBV5-8 | - | TGTGCCAGCAGCCGGGACGGGACACACCTTCAAGAGACCCAGTACTTC | CASSRDGTHLQETQYF
TRBJ1-1 | - | TRBV15 | - | TGTGCCACCAGCAGAGATGGAGGGGAGGGGGCTTTCTTT | CATSRDGGEGAFF
TRBJ2-1 | - | TRBV14 | - | TGTGCCAGCAGCCACTCCTATGGGGGCGGGTATTACAATGAGCAGTTCTTC | CASSHSYGGGYYNEQFF
TRBJ2-5 | - | TRBV5-1 | - | TGCGCCAGCAAACGACAGGACCAAGAGACCCAGTACTTC | CASKRQDQETQYF
TRBJ2-1 | - | TRBV9 | - | TGTGCCAGCAGCGTAAGGTCGCCCTCCTACAATGAGCAGTTCTTC | CASSVRSPSYNEQFF
TRBJ1-4 | once | TRBV28 | TRBD1 | TGTGCCAGCAGTTTAACCGGGACAGGGGAGGGAAAACTGTTTTTT | CASSLTGTGEGKLFF
TRBJ2-3 | - | TRBV19 | TRBD2 | TGTGCCAGTCGGGAGGGGTTGGCAGATACGCAGTATTTT | CASREGLADTQYF
TRBJ2-5 | once | TRBV19 | TRBD1 | TGTGCCAGTAGTATGACAGGGGGTCCTCAAGAGACCCAGTACTTC | CASSMTGGPQETQYF
TRBJ2-1 | - | TRBV27 | TRBD2 | TGTGCCAGCAGTCCCATATCTAGCGGGGGGGCCAAGCATGAGCAGTTCTTC | CASSPISSGGAKHEQFF